A selection of T cell receptor beta chains follows, all from one sample in a study of blood T cell repertoires in COVID-19. Some clones are missing from TCRdb's copy, which holds only in-frame ones; the method was immunoSEQ multiplex PCR. This table holds some 96,000 clones, approximately 87% found once. The sample comprised peripheral blood. Every receptor here comes from a human donor in a cohort sampled during active COVID-19. Both conserved end residues are part of each CDR3. Only some rows state a clone size, as once, few, many or a class for expanded clones.

j_call	v_call	clone_size	cdr3_aa
TRBJ2-1	TRBV2	NA	CASSEAPLTSYNEQFF
TRBJ2-2	TRBV27	NA	CASSQQGQVMNTGELFF
TRBJ2-1	TRBV4-3	NA	CASSQEALAPNEQFF
TRBJ2-1	TRBV4-2	NA	CASSQDLAADEQFF
TRBJ2-1	TRBV5-1	NA	CASSLSSGGYNEQFF
TRBJ2-5	TRBV5-1	NA	CASSGGQGQETQYF
TRBJ2-2	TRBV2	few	CASTRGGNSRPTGELFF
TRBJ1-1	TRBV7-9	NA	CASSLSVNTEAFF
TRBJ2-7	TRBV7-2	NA	CASSSRTGGSYEQYF
TRBJ2-2	TRBV18	NA	CASSPVLGGTLSTGELFF
TRBJ2-7	TRBV5-1	NA	CASSLATGTGINEQYF
TRBJ2-6	TRBV5-1	NA	CASKAGEGGANVLTF
TRBJ2-1	TRBV27	NA	CASSLFSGRHNNEQFF
TRBJ2-1	TRBV11-2	NA	CASSSLTGGRSSYNEQFF
TRBJ1-2	TRBV5-6	once	CASSLSRGYGYTF
TRBJ2-7	TRBV7-2	few	CASSSTVEARYF
TRBJ1-5	TRBV3-1/TRBV3-2	NA	CASSLRDSNQPQHF
TRBJ2-7	TRBV18	NA	CASSPPTEFREQYF
TRBJ1-4	TRBV6-6	NA	CASHNKEYEKLFF
TRBJ2-1	TRBV28	NA	CASTLGGGSGLFEQFF